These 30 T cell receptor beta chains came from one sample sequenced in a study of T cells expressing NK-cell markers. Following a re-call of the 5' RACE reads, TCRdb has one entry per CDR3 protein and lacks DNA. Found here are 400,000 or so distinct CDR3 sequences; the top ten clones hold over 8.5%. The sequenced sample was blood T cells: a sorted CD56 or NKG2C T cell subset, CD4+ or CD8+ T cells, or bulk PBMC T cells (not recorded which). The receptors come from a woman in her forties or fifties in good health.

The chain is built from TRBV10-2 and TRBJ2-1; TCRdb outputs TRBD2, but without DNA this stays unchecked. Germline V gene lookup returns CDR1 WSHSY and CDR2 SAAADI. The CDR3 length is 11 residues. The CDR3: CASLGQNEQFF.

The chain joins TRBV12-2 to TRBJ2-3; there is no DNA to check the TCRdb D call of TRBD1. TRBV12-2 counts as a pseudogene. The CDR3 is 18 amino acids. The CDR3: CASRLSRIGDPSPDTQYF.

The CDR3: CACRLAGQETQYF. This chain joins TRBV30 and TRBJ2-5; the D gene TCRdb calls, TRBD2, cannot be checked with no DNA. The CDR3 loop spans 13 amino acids. Germline CDR1 reads GTSNPN; CDR2 reads SVGIG (reference sequence).

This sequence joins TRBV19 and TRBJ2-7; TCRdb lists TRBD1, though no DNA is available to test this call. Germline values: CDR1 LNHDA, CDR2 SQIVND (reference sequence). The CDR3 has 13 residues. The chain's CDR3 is CASKGGTSGEQYF.

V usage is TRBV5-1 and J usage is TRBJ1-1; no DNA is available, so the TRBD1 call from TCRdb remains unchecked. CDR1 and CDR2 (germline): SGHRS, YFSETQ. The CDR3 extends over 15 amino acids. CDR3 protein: CASSPDGALNTEAFF.

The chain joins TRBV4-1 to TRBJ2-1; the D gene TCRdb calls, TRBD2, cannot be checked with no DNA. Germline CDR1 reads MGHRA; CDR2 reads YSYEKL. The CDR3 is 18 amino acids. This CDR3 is CASSQDLGRLAGRNEQFF.

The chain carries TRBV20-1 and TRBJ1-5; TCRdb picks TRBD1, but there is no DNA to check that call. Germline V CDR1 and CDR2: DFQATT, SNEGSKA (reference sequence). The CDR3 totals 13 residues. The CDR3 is CSATVGAYQPQHF.

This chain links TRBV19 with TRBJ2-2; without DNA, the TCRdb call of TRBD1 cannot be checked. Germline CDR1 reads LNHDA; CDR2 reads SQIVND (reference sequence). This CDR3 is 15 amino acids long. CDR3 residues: CASRDRDTFGREVFF.

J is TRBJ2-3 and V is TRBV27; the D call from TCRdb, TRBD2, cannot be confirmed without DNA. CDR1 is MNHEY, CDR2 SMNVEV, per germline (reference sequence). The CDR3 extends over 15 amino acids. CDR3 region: CASSWNGRGTDTQYF.

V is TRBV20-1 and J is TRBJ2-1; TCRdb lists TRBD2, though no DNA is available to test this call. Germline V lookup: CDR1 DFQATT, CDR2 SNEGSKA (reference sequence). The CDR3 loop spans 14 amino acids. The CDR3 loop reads CSAEREWDYNEQFF.

The CDR3 sequence: CASGLVLRGKKLFF. The chain recombines TRBV12-5 with TRBJ1-4. CDR1 and CDR2 (germline): LGHNT, FRNRAP. There are 14 residues in the CDR3.

This CDR3 reads CSASIAGVDTQYF. The V gene is TRBV20-1, the J gene TRBJ2-3; TCRdb's D call of TRBD2 is untestable without DNA. The CDR3 extends over 13 amino acids. Germline lookup yields CDR1 DFQATT and CDR2 SNEGSKA (reference sequence).

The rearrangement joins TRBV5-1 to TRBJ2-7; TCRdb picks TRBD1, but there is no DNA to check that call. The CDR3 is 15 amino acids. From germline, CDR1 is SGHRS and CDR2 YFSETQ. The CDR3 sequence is CASSLVPDRGREQYF.

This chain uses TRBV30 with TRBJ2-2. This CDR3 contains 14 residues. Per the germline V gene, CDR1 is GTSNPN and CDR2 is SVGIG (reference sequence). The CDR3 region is CAWSPTIVPGELFF.

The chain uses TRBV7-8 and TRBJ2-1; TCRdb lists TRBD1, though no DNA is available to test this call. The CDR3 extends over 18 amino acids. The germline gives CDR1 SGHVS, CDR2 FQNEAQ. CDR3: CASSLAPGGSSSYNEQFF. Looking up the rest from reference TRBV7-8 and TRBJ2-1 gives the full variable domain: GAGVSQSPRYKVAKRGQDVALRCDPISGHVSLFWYQQALGQGPEFLTYFQNEAQLDKSGLPSDRFFAERPEGSVSTLKIQRTQQEDSAVYLCASSLAPGGSSSYNEQFFGPGTRLTVL.

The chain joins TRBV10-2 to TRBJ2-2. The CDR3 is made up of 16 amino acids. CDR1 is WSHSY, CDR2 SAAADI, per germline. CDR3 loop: CASSLLSRRGTGELFF.

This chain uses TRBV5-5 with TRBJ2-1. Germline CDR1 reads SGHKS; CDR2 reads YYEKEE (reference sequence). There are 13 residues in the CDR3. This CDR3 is CASSLRGDLKQFF.

The CDR3 sequence is CASSLGWRDNEQYF. The chain employs TRBV27 and TRBJ2-7; the D gene TCRdb calls, TRBD2, cannot be checked with no DNA. The germline V gene has CDR1 MNHEY and CDR2 SMNVEV (reference sequence). The CDR3 has 14 amino acids.

The CDR3 sequence is CASSPNTWFSNQPQHF. The chain combines TRBV19 with TRBJ1-5. There are 16 residues in the CDR3. CDR1 is LNHDA, CDR2 SQIVND, per germline (reference sequence).

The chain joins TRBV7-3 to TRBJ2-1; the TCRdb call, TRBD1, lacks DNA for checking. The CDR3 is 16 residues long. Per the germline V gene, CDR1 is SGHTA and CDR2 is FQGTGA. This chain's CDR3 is CASSLHPESSYNEQFF.

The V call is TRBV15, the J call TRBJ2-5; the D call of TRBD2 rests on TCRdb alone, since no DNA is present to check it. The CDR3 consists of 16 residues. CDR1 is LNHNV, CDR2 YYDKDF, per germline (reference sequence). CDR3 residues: CATSGGLAGLQETQYF.

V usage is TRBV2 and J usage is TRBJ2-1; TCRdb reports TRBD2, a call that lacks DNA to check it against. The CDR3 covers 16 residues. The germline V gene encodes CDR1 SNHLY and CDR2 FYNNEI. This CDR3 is CASSEWRSGSYNEQFF.

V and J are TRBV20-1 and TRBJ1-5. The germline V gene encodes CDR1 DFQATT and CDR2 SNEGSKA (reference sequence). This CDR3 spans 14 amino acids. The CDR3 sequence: CSARLVSSNQPQHF.

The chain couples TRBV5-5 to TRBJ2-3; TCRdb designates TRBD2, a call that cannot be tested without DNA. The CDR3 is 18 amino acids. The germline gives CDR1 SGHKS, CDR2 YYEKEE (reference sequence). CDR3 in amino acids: CASSLILAGVGAADTQYF.

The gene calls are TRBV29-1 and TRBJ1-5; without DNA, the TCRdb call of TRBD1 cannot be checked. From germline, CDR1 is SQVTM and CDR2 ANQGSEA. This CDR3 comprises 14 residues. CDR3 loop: CSAGLGSVGTTQHF.

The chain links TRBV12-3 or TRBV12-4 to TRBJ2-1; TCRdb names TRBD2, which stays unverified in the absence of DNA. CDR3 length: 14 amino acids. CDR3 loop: CASTPGGRYNEQFF.

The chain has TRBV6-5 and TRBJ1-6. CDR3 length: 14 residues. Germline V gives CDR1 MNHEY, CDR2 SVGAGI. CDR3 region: CASSDRLGNSPLHF.

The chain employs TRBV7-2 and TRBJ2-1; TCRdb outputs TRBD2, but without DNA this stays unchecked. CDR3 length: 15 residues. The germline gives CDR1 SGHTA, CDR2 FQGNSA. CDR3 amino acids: CASSLLAGVYNEQFF.

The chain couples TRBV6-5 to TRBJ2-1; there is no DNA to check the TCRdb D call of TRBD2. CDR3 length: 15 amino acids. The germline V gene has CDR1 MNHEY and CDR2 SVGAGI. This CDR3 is CASNPPGLGQGEQFF.

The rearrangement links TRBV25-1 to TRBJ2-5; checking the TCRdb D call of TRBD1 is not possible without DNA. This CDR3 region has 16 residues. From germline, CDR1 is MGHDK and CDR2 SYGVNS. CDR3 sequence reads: CASSGPVRGRAETQYF.